The 4 T cell receptor beta chains listed next were all sequenced from one sample in a study of PD-1 blockade in classical Hodgkin lymphoma. Generated by immunoSEQ multiplex PCR, the TCRdb table keeps only in-frame clones and is missing some. Altogether about 24,000 clones are present, under 90% being singletons, with the ten largest covering more than 5%. As to time point: cycle 4 day 1 (C4D1), after less than seven weeks of nivolumab. Every single patient, without exception, relapsed after autologous stem cell transplantation, and brentuximab vedotin exposure varied. The source material was peripheral blood mononuclear cells (PBMCs), sampled before the fourth cycle of nivolumab. The receptors derive from a human donor with classical Hodgkin lymphoma.

The V call is TRBV30, the J call TRBJ1-2; D is possibly TRBD1 (6 bases). CDR3 length equals 13 residues. Deletions cut 3 bases from V and 1 base from J, with 9 bases between. Germline CDR1 GTSNPN, CDR2 SVGIG (reference sequence). In DNA, the CDR3 is TGTGCCTGGAGAATACAGGGTAACTATGGCTACACCTTC. Protein: CAWRIQGNYGYTF. Looking up the rest from reference TRBV30 and TRBJ1-2 gives the full variable domain: SQTIHQWPATLVQPVGSPLSLECTVEGTSNPNLYWYRQAAGRGLQLLFYSVGIGQISSEVPQNLSASRPQDRQFILSSKKLLLSDSGFYLCAWRIQGNYGYTFGSGTRLTVV.

The gene calls are TRBV7-9 and TRBJ1-2, with unresolved D. The CDR3 contains 13 residues. From germline, CDR1 is SEHNR and CDR2 FQNEAQ (reference sequence). With 5 bases removed from V and 6 bases from J, the gap between germline ends came to 13 bases. Here the CDR3 DNA reads TGTGCCAGCAGCATAGTACCCGGGGATGGCTACACCTTC. This codes for CASSIVPGDGYTF.

The rearrangement joins TRBV28 to TRBJ2-3, with 13 bases identical to TRBD2. Trimming took 4 bases from V and 4 from J; bases not matched to a gene: 8. The germline gives CDR1 MDHEN, CDR2 SYDVKM. This CDR3 contains 17 residues. CDR3 DNA: TGTGCCAGCAGTTACCTAAGGACTAGCGGGGGTGCAGATACGCAGTATTTT. Translating it yields CASSYLRTSGGADTQYF.

This chain connects TRBV28 to TRBJ1-2; maybe TRBD1 (6 bases). The CDR3 length is 15 residues. V shed 5 bases and J shed 5 bases, with 18 bases lying between them. The germline V gene has CDR1 MDHEN and CDR2 SYDVKM. The CDR3 reads CASSEDSFNPYGYTF. In nucleotides, the CDR3 is TGTGCCAGCAGTGAGGACAGTTTTAACCCGTATGGCTACACCTTC.